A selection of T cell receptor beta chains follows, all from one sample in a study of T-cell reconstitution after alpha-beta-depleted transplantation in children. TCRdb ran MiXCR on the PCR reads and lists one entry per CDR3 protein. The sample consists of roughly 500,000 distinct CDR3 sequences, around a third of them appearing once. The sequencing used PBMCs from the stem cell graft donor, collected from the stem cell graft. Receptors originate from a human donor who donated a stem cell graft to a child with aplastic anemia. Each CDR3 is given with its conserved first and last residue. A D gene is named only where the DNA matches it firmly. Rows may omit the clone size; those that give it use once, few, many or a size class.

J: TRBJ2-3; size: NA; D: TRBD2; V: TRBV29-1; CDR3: CSVKLILAGREDTQYF; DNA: TGCAGCGTCAAACTCATACTAGCGGGACGGGAAGATACGCAGTATTTT
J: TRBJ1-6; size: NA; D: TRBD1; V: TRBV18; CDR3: CASSPAGGNSPLHF; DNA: TGTGCCAGCTCGCCGGCAGGGGGAAATTCACCCCTCCACTTT
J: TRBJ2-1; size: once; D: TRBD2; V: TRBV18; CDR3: CASSPSGLTHYNEQFF; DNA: TGTGCCAGCTCACCATCGGGACTAACGCACTACAATGAGCAGTTCTTC
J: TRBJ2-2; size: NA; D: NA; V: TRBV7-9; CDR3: CASSAPAPPGELFF; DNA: TGTGCCAGCAGCGCCCCGGCGCCCCCCGGGGAGCTGTTTTTT
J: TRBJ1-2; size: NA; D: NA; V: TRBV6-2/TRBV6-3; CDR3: CASSYQADSSRGYTF; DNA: TGTGCCAGCAGTTACCAAGCGGACTCCTCTAGAGGCTACACCTTC
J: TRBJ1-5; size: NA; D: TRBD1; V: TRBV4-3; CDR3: CASSQGLLQGKGDQPQHF; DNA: TGCGCCAGCAGCCAAGGCTTGTTACAGGGGAAGGGGGATCAGCCCCAGCATTTT
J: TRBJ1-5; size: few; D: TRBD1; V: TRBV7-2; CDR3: CASSLGQGEPQHF; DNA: TGTGCCAGCAGCCTGGGACAGGGGGAGCCCCAGCATTTT
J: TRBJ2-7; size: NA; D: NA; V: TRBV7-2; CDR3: CASSHTGTYEQYF; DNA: TGTGCCAGCAGCCATACAGGGACCTACGAGCAGTACTTC
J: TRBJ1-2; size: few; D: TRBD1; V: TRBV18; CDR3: CASSSRDSANYGYTF; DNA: TGTGCCAGCTCAAGCCGGGACAGCGCTAACTATGGCTACACCTTC
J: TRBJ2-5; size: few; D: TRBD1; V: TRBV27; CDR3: CASSRGQGGIRDQYF; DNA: TGTGCCAGCAGCAGGGGACAGGGGGGGATCCGGGACCAGTACTTC
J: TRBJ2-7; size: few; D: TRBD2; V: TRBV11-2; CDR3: CASSWKLAGSGEQYF; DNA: TGTGCCAGCAGCTGGAAACTAGCGGGATCGGGCGAGCAGTACTTC
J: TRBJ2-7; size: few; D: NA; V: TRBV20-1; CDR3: CSARGAGNSYEQYF; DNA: TGCAGTGCTAGGGGCGCGGGAAACTCCTACGAGCAGTACTTC
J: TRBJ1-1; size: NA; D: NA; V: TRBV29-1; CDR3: CSALRGGGSVVTEAFF; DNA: TGCAGCGCCCTGAGGGGCGGGGGGTCCGTAGTCACTGAAGCTTTCTTT
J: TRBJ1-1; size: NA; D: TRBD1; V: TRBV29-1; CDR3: CSVDREPTEAFF; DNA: TGCAGCGTGGACAGGGAGCCGACTGAAGCTTTCTTT
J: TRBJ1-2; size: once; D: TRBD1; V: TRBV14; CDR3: CASREIGQVGYTF; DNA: TGTGCCAGCAGGGAGATAGGACAGGTTGGCTACACCTTC
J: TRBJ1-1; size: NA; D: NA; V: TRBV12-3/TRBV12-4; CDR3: CASSSPRQMNTEAFF; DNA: TGTGCCAGCAGTTCCCCCAGACAGATGAACACTGAAGCTTTCTTT
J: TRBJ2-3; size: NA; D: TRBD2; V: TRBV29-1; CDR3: CSVGALAGGTDTQNF; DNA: TGCAGCGTTGGGGCGTTAGCGGGGGGCACAGATACGCAGAATTTT
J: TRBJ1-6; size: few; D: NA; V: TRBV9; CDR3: CASSVTDFNSPLHF; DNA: TGTGCCAGCAGCGTGACGGATTTTAATTCACCCCTCCACTTT
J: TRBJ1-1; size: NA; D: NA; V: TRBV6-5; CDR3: CASSSMTENTEAFF; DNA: TGTGCCAGCAGTTCTATGACGGAGAACACTGAAGCTTTCTTT
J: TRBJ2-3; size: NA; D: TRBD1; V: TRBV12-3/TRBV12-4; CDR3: CASRTGQGHTDTQYF; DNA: TGTGCCAGCAGGACAGGACAGGGTCACACAGATACGCAGTATTTT
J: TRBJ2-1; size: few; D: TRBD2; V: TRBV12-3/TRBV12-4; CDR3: CASSTGLAGEGQFF; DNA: TGTGCCAGCAGTACTGGACTAGCGGGAGAAGGGCAGTTCTTC
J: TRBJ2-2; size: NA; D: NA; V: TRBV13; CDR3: CASSLGLGTGELFF; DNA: TGTGCCAGCAGCTTAGGACTTGGGACCGGGGAGCTGTTTTTT
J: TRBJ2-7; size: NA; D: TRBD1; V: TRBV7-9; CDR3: CASSSLGQGVYEQYF; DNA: TGTGCCAGCAGCTCCCTGGGACAGGGGGTCTACGAGCAGTACTTC
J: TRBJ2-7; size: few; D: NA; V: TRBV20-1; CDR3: CSARRRGTEVEQYF; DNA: TGCAGTGCTAGACGTAGGGGGACGGAAGTCGAGCAGTACTTC
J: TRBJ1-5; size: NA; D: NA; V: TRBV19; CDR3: CASSIVSGQPQHF; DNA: TGTGCCAGTAGTATAGTCTCGGGTCAGCCCCAGCATTTT
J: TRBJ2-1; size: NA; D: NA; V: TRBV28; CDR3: CASTASSYNEQFF; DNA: TGTGCCAGCACGGCGAGCTCCTACAATGAGCAGTTCTTC
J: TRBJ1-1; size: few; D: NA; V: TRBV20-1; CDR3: CSARIVRGTEAFF; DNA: TGCAGTGCTAGAATTGTTAGGGGCACTGAAGCTTTCTTT
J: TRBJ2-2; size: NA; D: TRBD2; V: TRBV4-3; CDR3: CASSQDRGGYAGELFF; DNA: TGCGCCAGCAGCCAAGATAGGGGAGGGTACGCCGGGGAGCTGTTTTTT
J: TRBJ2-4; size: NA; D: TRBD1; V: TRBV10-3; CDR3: CAISDGTGMGNIQYF; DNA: TGTGCCATCAGCGATGGGACAGGGATGGGAAACATTCAGTACTTC
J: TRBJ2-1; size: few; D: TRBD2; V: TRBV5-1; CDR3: CASSPSGGLNNEQFF; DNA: TGCGCCAGCAGCCCTAGCGGGGGATTAAACAATGAGCAGTTCTTC
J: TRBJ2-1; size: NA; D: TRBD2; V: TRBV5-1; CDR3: CASSLETSGRHEQFF; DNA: TGCGCCAGCAGCTTGGAGACTAGCGGGAGGCATGAGCAGTTCTTC
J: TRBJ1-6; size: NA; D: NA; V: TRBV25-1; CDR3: CASSQVQAALHF; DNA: TGTGCCAGCAGCCAGGTCCAGGCAGCCCTCCACTTT
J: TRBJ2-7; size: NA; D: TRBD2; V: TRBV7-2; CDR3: CASSFGSGSYEQYF; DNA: TGTGCCAGCAGCTTCGGTAGCGGGAGCTACGAGCAGTACTTC
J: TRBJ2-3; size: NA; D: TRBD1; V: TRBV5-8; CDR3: CASSATGGFGDTQYF; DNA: TGTGCCAGCAGCGCGACAGGGGGCTTTGGAGATACGCAGTATTTT
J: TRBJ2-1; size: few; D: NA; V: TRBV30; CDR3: CAWSVTNFGNEQFF; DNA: TGTGCCTGGAGTGTAACAAACTTCGGGAATGAGCAGTTCTTC
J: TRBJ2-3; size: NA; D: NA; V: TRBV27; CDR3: CASRPGPDTQYF; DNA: TGTGCCAGCAGACCAGGGCCAGATACGCAGTATTTT
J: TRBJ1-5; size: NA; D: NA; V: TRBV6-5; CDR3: CASSYGGHSGQPQHF; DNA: TGTGCCAGCAGTTATGGGGGGCACAGTGGTCAGCCCCAGCATTTT
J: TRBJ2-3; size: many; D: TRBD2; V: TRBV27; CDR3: CASSFLWAGVRTDTQYF; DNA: TGTGCCAGCAGTTTTCTCTGGGCGGGAGTTCGCACAGATACGCAGTATTTT
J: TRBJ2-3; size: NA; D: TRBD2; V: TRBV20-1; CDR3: CSARAWAGGPTDTQYF; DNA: TGCAGTGCTAGAGCTTGGGCGGGAGGACCCACAGATACGCAGTATTTT
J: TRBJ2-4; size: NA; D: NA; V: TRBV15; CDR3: CATSRDKGAKNIQYF; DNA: TGTGCCACCAGCAGAGACAAGGGGGCCAAAAACATTCAGTACTTC
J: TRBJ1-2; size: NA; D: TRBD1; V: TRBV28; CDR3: CASSITGQNYGYTF; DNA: TGTGCCAGCAGCATAACGGGACAGAACTATGGCTACACCTTC